This passage covers 20 T cell receptor beta chains from one sample sequenced in a study of Ad26.COV2.S vaccination and SARS-CoV-2 variants (dated by TCRdb to 2020 to 2023). In the paper's terms, the treatment or condition label means: about 20 received Ad26.COV2.S at low or high dose, single or two shots; about 5 received placebo; per-sample allocation not given. For vaccine and placebo recipients, repertoires were sequenced using samples collected on day 63 after the first injection. Preparation of the library involved the immunoSEQ multiplex PCR assay. Sourced from immuneACCESS, this table was stored by TCRdb with only in-frame sequences that have V and J called. A share of the clones is absent; for the studies checked, an unresolved V gene accounts for under half, and the remainder has no known explanation. Present in this sample are about 350,000 clones, 80% to 90% of which were seen just once. The ten largest clones take up about 11% of the sample.

The sequencing here drew on peripheral blood, taken in a trial of Ad26.COV2.S vaccine versus placebo. The receptors stem from a person aged 18-60 years who received the Ad26.COV2.S COVID-19 vaccine or a placebo.

The gene calls are TRBV20-1 and TRBJ2-1; D call uncertain. Trimming left V 3 bases short and J 9 bases short, with 9 bases between. The CDR3 covers 11 residues. Germline V gene sequence: CDR1 DFQATT, CDR2 SNEGSKA (reference sequence). CDR3 DNA: TGCAGTGCTAGTTGGTCGGGTGAGCAGTTCTTC. Residues: CSASWSGEQFF.

The CDR3 DNA is TGTGCCAGCAGCTTATATGAAGAGCAGTTCTTC. Translation: CASSLYEEQFF. This chain joins TRBV7-9 and TRBJ2-1, with unresolved D. V was trimmed by 2 bases and J by 10 bases, leaving 6 bases between them. The CDR3 runs 11 residues. Germline CDR1 SEHNR, CDR2 FQNEAQ (reference sequence).

The chain has TRBV5-6 and TRBJ1-1, with D uncertain. V was trimmed by 4 bases and J by 7 bases, leaving 17 bases between them. The CDR3 has 14 amino acids. CDR1 is SGHDT and CDR2 is YYEEEE in the germline V gene. DNA of the CDR3: TGTGCCAGCAGCCAACGAGGAGGGATAAGTGAAGCTTTCTTT. Its translation is CASSQRGGISEAFF.

V and J are TRBV7-9 and TRBJ2-3; maybe TRBD2 (6 bases). V dropped 0 bases and J dropped 6 bases, with 13 bases sitting between them. Germline V lookup: CDR1 SEHNR, CDR2 FQNEAQ (reference sequence). The CDR3 sequence is 15 residues long. The CDR3 here is CASSLAAGPPDTQYF. The CDR3 DNA reads as TGTGCCAGCAGCTTAGCGGCGGGGCCCCCGGATACGCAGTATTTT.

This chain connects TRBV5-6 to TRBJ2-1, with 10 bases that match TRBD2. The CDR3 runs to 14 residues. CDR1 is SGHDT and CDR2 is YYEEEE in the germline V gene. The trim removed 3 bases at V and 4 bases at J, leaving 1 base unmatched. Written as DNA, the CDR3 is TGTGCCAGCAGCTGGACTAGCGGATACAATGAGCAGTTCTTC. This gives the protein CASSWTSGYNEQFF.

This clone was recorded once. The CDR3 here is CASSDRNYGYTF. The DNA of the CDR3 is TGTGCCAGCTCCGACAGAAACTATGGCTACACCTTC. The chain has TRBV11-2 and TRBJ1-2; D might be TRBD1 (5 bases). This CDR3 is built from 12 residues. V lost 8 bases to trimming and J lost 2 bases, with 9 bases between them. From germline, CDR1 is SGHAT and CDR2 FQNNGV. The full variable domain, its missing parts supplied by reference TRBV11-2 and TRBJ1-2, is EAGVAQSPRYKIIEKRQSVAFWCNPISGHATLYWYQQILGQGPKLLIQFQNNGVVDDSQLPKDRFSAERLKGVDSTLKIQPAKLEDSAVYLCASSDRNYGYTFGSGTRLTVV.

This chain uses TRBV6-6 with TRBJ1-2; 7 nucleotides match TRBD1. The CDR3 extends over 11 amino acids. Per germline, CDR1 MNHNY and CDR2 SVGAGI (reference sequence). CDR3 sequence (DNA): TGTGGCGCGGGGCAGGGGGGTGGCTACACCTTC. It yields the protein CGAGQGGGYTF.

In its sample, this clone was seen once. The chain employs TRBV7-9 and TRBJ1-4; no definite D call. The CDR3 spans 14 residues. The V gene's germline CDR1 is SEHNR and CDR2 FQNEAQ (reference sequence). Trimming removed 3 bases at V and 3 bases at J, with 8 bases between. In DNA form, the CDR3 reads TGTGCCAGCAGCTTTCGTACAGCTAATGAAAAACTGTTTTTT. The encoded protein is CASSFRTANEKLFF.

The chain joins TRBV6-6 to TRBJ1-1; 7 bases agree with TRBD1. With V trimmed by 4 bases and J by 5 bases, 10 bases remained unmatched. CDR3 length: 15 amino acids. Germline CDR1 is MNHNY and CDR2 is SVGAGI (reference sequence). The CDR3 DNA sequence: TGTGCCAGCAGTTCGTCGACAGGGAGCGGGACTGAAGCTTTCTTT. Encoded protein: CASSSSTGSGTEAFF.

The V and J genes are TRBV5-1 and TRBJ2-7; possible D gene TRBD1, 6 bases. Deletions cut 4 bases from V and 3 bases from J, with 17 bases between. Looked up from germline, CDR1 is SGHRS and CDR2 is YFSETQ. This CDR3 contains 15 residues. CDR3 residues: CASSLQGQSDYEQYF. In nucleotides, the CDR3 is TGCGCCAGCAGCCTACAAGGACAGTCCGACTACGAGCAGTACTTC.

This clone has only one observation. The J gene is TRBJ1-1, the V gene TRBV18; tentatively, D is TRBD1 (6 bases). The germline V gene encodes CDR1 KGHSH and CDR2 LQKENI. V gave up 4 bases and J gave up 3 bases, with 9 bases separating them. This CDR3 has 13 residues. DNA of the CDR3: TGTGCCAGCTCACGAGGGGGGGACACTGAAGCTTTCTTT. Protein: CASSRGGDTEAFF.

The rearrangement joins TRBV12-3 or TRBV12-4 to TRBJ1-1; no clear D gene. Trimming cost V 1 base and J 4 bases, with 4 bases left between them. This CDR3 is 12 amino acids long. CDR3 region: CASSLVATEAFF. Here the CDR3 DNA reads TGTGCCAGCAGTTTAGTAGCCACTGAAGCTTTCTTT.

The rearrangement uses TRBV7-3 and TRBJ1-3, with TRBD1 as a possible D gene (5 bases). The V end lost 5 bases, the J end lost 12 bases, and 17 bases lay between the germline ends. The CDR3 is 13 amino acids. Germline values: CDR1 SGHTA, CDR2 FQGTGA. In nucleotides, the CDR3 is TGTGCCAGCAGCGCGATAGACAGCTCCAACATATATTTT. Amino acid sequence: CASSAIDSSNIYF.

This chain connects TRBV6-5 to TRBJ2-5; D might be TRBD2 (6 bases). Germline CDR1 and CDR2: MNHEY and SVGAGI. This CDR3 has 13 amino acids. With 2 bases removed from V and 2 bases from J, the gap between germline ends came to 6 bases. The CDR3 spells CASSYGGQETQYF. The CDR3 nucleotides are TGTGCCAGCAGTTACGGGGGGCAAGAGACCCAGTACTTC.

The chain has TRBV7-9 and TRBJ2-1; no definite D call. The CDR3 extends over 11 amino acids. CDR1 SEHNR and CDR2 FQNEAQ come from the germline V gene (reference sequence). The CDR3 DNA reads as TGTGGAACCGGTAAAGGGAATGAGCAGTTCTTC. Its translation is CGTGKGNEQFF.

The genes are TRBV6-1 and TRBJ2-5; D is undetermined. Germline V gene sequence: CDR1 MNHNS, CDR2 SASEGT. Trimming pared 2 bases from V and 5 bases from J, leaving 3 bases between. This CDR3 contains 11 residues. CDR3 coding DNA: TGTGCCAGCAGTGAACTCGAGACCCAGTACTTC. Amino acid sequence: CASSELETQYF.

This clone was seen a handful of times. The chain combines TRBV19 with TRBJ2-6, with D tentatively TRBD1 (6 bases). V lost 4 bases to trimming and J lost 4 bases, with 20 bases between them. This CDR3 is 18 amino acids long. Looked up from germline, CDR1 is LNHDA and CDR2 is SQIVND (reference sequence). The CDR3 region is CASSRWTDYPSGANVLTF. The DNA for the CDR3 is TGTGCCAGTAGTAGATGGACAGACTACCCATCCGGGGCCAACGTCCTGACTTTC.

The V call is TRBV10-3, the J call TRBJ2-2, with 9 bases that match TRBD2. Germline V gene sequence: CDR1 ENHRY, CDR2 SYGVKD. V lost 8 bases to trimming and J lost 3 bases; unmatched junction nucleotides: 4. The CDR3 extends over 14 amino acids. CDR3 in DNA: TGTGCCATCGAGAGCGGGGGGTACACCGGGGAGCTGTTTTTT. This encodes CAIESGGYTGELFF.

The chain recombines TRBV9 with TRBJ2-1; 9 nucleotides align to TRBD1. The CDR3 is 14 residues long. V shed 5 bases, J shed 5 bases, and the junction held 5 bases outside the gene matches. Germline CDR1 reads SGDLS; CDR2 reads YYNGEE. The CDR3: CASRGQGGNNEQFF. CDR3 sequence (DNA): TGTGCCAGCAGGGGACAGGGAGGGAACAATGAGCAGTTCTTC.

The CDR3 is CASSHNTRANYGYTF. The CDR3 DNA reads TGCGCCAGCAGCCACAATACCAGGGCCAACTATGGCTACACCTTC. The chain couples TRBV4-1 to TRBJ1-2, with D possibly being TRBD1 (5 bases). The CDR3 is 15 amino acids. The V end was cut by 3 bases, the J end by 2 bases, with 13 bases between. Per germline, CDR1 MGHRA and CDR2 YSYEKL.